A single sample gave rise to the 27 T cell receptor beta chains below, sequenced in a study of blood T cell repertoires in COVID-19. Repertoires were generated with immunoSEQ multiplex PCR, while TCRdb's copy carries only in-frame clones and drops some. This table has fewer than 100,000 clones, about 80% appearing once. Sample: peripheral blood. The receptor set was obtained from a woman aged 70-85 years with acute or convalescent COVID-19.

The V and J genes are TRBV6-5 and TRBJ2-7; 10 positions match TRBD1. The CDR3 is made up of 15 amino acids. Germline values: CDR1 MNHEY, CDR2 SVGAGI. The J segment lost 3 bases and the V segment lost 3 bases, leaving 5 bases of the junction unmatched. CDR3 amino acids: CASSYAGTGDYEQYF. The CDR3 DNA reads TGTGCCAGCAGTTATGCCGGGACAGGGGACTACGAGCAGTACTTC.

The rearrangement uses TRBV6-6 and TRBJ2-1; TRBD2 might be the D (5 bases). CDR1 and CDR2 (germline): MNHNY, SVGAGI (reference sequence). The V end lost 7 bases, the J end lost 10 bases, and 20 bases lay between the germline ends. The CDR3 has 14 residues. CDR3 bases: TGTGCCAGCACCCCGCGGGCCACGTACGGCGAGCAGTTCTTC. Translating it yields CASTPRATYGEQFF.

The CDR3 coding sequence is TGTGCCAGCAGCTACGCGTTTGGGGGCTTCTCCTACAATGAGCAGTTCTTC. Its translation is CASSYAFGGFSYNEQFF. This chain links TRBV7-9 with TRBJ2-1; D might be TRBD1 (6 bases). V dropped 4 bases and J dropped 0 bases, with 16 bases sitting between them. The CDR3 length is 17 residues. Per germline, CDR1 SEHNR and CDR2 FQNEAQ (reference sequence).

V usage is TRBV28 and J usage is TRBJ1-6; D ambiguous. Germline CDR1 is MDHEN and CDR2 is SYDVKM. The length of the CDR3 is 12 residues. Trimming shortened V by 4 bases and J by 11 bases, and 9 bases separated the two germline ends. The CDR3 loop reads CASSWLRTPLHF. The DNA of the CDR3 is TGTGCCAGCAGTTGGCTGAGGACACCCCTCCACTTT.

This rearrangement joins TRBV12-3 or TRBV12-4 to TRBJ2-7; 7 bases agree with TRBD1. The CDR3 is 13 residues long. The V and J ends lost 5 bases and 1 base, in that order; junction bases with no gene match: 2. CDR3 bases: TGTGCCAGCAGTGGACAGGCGTCCTACGAGCAGTACTTC. Translated, it gives CASSGQASYEQYF.

The gene calls are TRBV18 and TRBJ1-4; D call uncertain. V lost 1 base and J lost 4, with 7 bases in between. The germline gives CDR1 KGHSH, CDR2 LQKENI. This CDR3 comprises 14 residues. The CDR3: CASSPLRNNEKLFF. Here the CDR3 DNA reads TGTGCCAGCTCACCACTGCGAAATAATGAAAAACTGTTTTTT.

This sequence joins TRBV4-2 and TRBJ2-1, with 10 bases fitting TRBD2. Trimming cost V 2 bases and J 5 bases; bases outside gene matches: 3. This CDR3 comprises 15 residues. The germline CDR1 and CDR2 sequences are LGHNA and YNFKEQ. The CDR3 DNA reads as TGTGCCAGCAGCCAAAGCGGGAGGGAGCACAATGAGCAGTTCTTC. It encodes CASSQSGREHNEQFF.

This chain uses TRBV6-1 with TRBJ1-1; D is unresolved. Trimming left V 2 bases short and J 6 bases short, with 16 bases between. The CDR3 is made up of 15 amino acids. Germline lookup yields CDR1 MNHNS and CDR2 SASEGT. CDR3 nucleotides: TGTGCCAGCAGTGAATTCGGGTTAGGTCTGCCTGAAGCTTTCTTT. The encoded protein is CASSEFGLGLPEAFF.

This clone was seen only a few times. The V call is TRBV28, the J call TRBJ2-4, with D possibly being TRBD1 (5 bases). Germline CDR1 reads MDHEN; CDR2 reads SYDVKM. The length of the CDR3 is 16 residues. V lost 3 bases and J 8 bases, leaving 20 bases between the germline ends. CDR3 loop: CASSLPGDPKGYIQYF. The CDR3 DNA reads TGTGCCAGCAGTTTGCCAGGTGACCCGAAGGGGTACATTCAGTACTTC.

The chain combines TRBV11-2 with TRBJ2-5; 15 nucleotides line up with TRBD2. The CDR3 contains 15 residues. Germline CDR1 is SGHAT and CDR2 is FQNNGV. V was clipped by 5 bases and J by 5 bases; unmatched bases: 3. CDR3 protein: CASSDGTSGRETQYF. The CDR3 DNA sequence: TGTGCCAGCAGCGACGGGACTAGCGGGAGGGAGACCCAGTACTTC.

The CDR3 region is CASSEHGLAGGTYEQYF. The DNA for the CDR3 is TGTGCCAGCAGCGAACACGGCCTGGCGGGAGGTACCTACGAGCAGTACTTC. V usage is TRBV9 and J usage is TRBJ2-7, with 8 positions matching TRBD2. Trimming at V came to 3 bases and at J to 2 bases, leaving 13 bases not matched to a gene. Germline V gene sequence: CDR1 SGDLS, CDR2 YYNGEE. This CDR3 spans 17 amino acids. The full variable domain, with the rest looked up from reference TRBV9 and TRBJ2-7, is DSGVTQTPKHLITATGQRVTLRCSPRSGDLSVYWYQQSLDQGLQFLIQYYNGEERAKGNILERFSAQQFPDLHSELNLSSLELGDSALYFCASSEHGLAGGTYEQYFGPGTRLTVT.

In its sample, this clone was seen a few times. This sequence joins TRBV30 and TRBJ2-7; TRBD1 aligns across 8 bases. Germline V lookup: CDR1 GTSNPN, CDR2 SVGIG (reference sequence). After removal of 3 bases from V and 5 bases from J, the junction contained 6 bases not matched to a gene. This CDR3 is 13 amino acids long. CDR3: CAWSGRGLDEQYF. DNA of the CDR3: TGTGCCTGGAGCGGCAGGGGGCTGGACGAGCAGTACTTC.

The chain links TRBV18 to TRBJ2-5; the match to TRBD2 covers 14 bases. The V and J ends lost 4 bases and 5 bases, in that order; junction bases with no gene match: 9. The CDR3 spans 17 residues. Germline V lookup: CDR1 KGHSH, CDR2 LQKENI. As DNA, the CDR3 is TGTGCCAGCTCACTAGGGACTAGCGGGGGAGTCCAGGAGACCCAGTACTTC. Its protein is CASSLGTSGGVQETQYF.

This rearrangement joins TRBV14 to TRBJ2-3; 9 nucleotides align to TRBD2. Germline V CDR1 and CDR2: SGHDN, FVKESK. V was pared by 4 bases and J by 2 bases, with 13 bases of the junction left unmatched. The CDR3 spans 18 residues. CDR3 nucleotide sequence: TGTGCCAGCAGCCCCCGCCCCGGGCTAGCGGGATACACAGATACGCAGTATTTT. Its translation: CASSPRPGLAGYTDTQYF.

CDR3 nucleotides: TGTGCCAGCAGCCACTGGACCGGGGGGCGAGTTGAAAAACTGTTTTTT. This gives the protein CASSHWTGGRVEKLFF. This chain joins TRBV7-6 and TRBJ1-4, with D possibly matching TRBD1 (6 bases). Per germline, CDR1 SGHVS and CDR2 FNYEAQ. V dropped 5 bases and J dropped 7 bases, with 20 bases sitting between them. The CDR3 is 16 amino acids.

The rearrangement links TRBV29-1 to TRBJ2-7, with no clear D. V was pared by 6 bases and J by 4 bases, with 16 bases between. The germline V gene encodes CDR1 SQVTM and CDR2 ANQGSEA. This CDR3 has 13 residues. The CDR3 DNA follows: TGCAGCGTCCTAGGCCAAGACGGTTACGAGCAGTACTTC. This codes for CSVLGQDGYEQYF.

This rearrangement joins TRBV28 to TRBJ1-3, with TRBD1 as a possible D gene (5 bases). CDR1 and CDR2 (germline): MDHEN, SYDVKM. The CDR3 is made up of 16 amino acids. V shed 3 bases and J shed 0 bases, with 12 bases lying between them. The CDR3 DNA follows: TGTGCCAGCAGTTTGAACAGGCTAAGCTCTGGAAACACCATATATTTT. It translates to CASSLNRLSSGNTIYF.

The gene calls are TRBV28 and TRBJ1-2, with TRBD1 matching 9 bases. Germline assignment: CDR1 MDHEN and CDR2 SYDVKM. The CDR3 loop spans 14 amino acids. V shed 6 bases, J shed 8 bases, and the junction held 10 bases outside the gene matches. The CDR3, as DNA: TGTGCCAGCAGACAACCGGGACAGGGTATAGGCTACACCTTC. This encodes CASRQPGQGIGYTF.

This chain connects TRBV12-5 to TRBJ2-3; a weak D match, TRBD1 (6 bases). Germline CDR1 reads LGHNT; CDR2 reads FRNRAP. CDR3 length: 16 residues. V was shortened by 5 bases and J by 0 bases, with 15 bases between the two germline ends. This CDR3 reads CASGPGGGFSTDTQYF. DNA of the CDR3: TGTGCTAGTGGTCCAGGTGGGGGCTTTAGCACAGATACGCAGTATTTT. The complete variable domain, with remaining parts taken from reference TRBV12-5 and TRBJ2-3, reads DARVTQTPRHKVTEMGQEVTMRCQPILGHNTVFWYRQTMMQGLELLAYFRNRAPLDDSGMPKDRFSAEMPDATLATLKIQPSEPRDSAVYFCASGPGGGFSTDTQYFGPGTRLTVL.

The chain uses TRBV11-2 and TRBJ2-7; 11 bases line up with TRBD2. Germline CDR1 reads SGHAT; CDR2 reads FQNNGV. The CDR3 has 15 residues. Losses at the gene ends were 5 bases for V and 3 bases for J; bases not matched to a gene: 6. The CDR3 sequence: CASSILAGEHYEQYF. The CDR3 DNA sequence: TGTGCCAGCAGCATACTAGCGGGGGAGCACTACGAGCAGTACTTC.

The V gene is TRBV18, the J gene TRBJ1-2; 8 bases align to TRBD1. CDR3 length: 14 residues. Germline CDR1 and CDR2: KGHSH and LQKENI. Trimming at V came to 4 bases and at J to 2 bases, leaving 3 bases not matched to a gene. The CDR3 sequence is CASSLDRGNYGYTF. The CDR3 region has the DNA TGTGCCAGCTCACTCGACAGGGGCAACTATGGCTACACCTTC.

The V and J genes are TRBV21-1 and TRBJ1-2; the listed D gene, TRBD1, was not tested against the DNA. TRBV21-1 is flagged as a pseudogene. The CDR3 consists of 14 residues. The CDR3 is CASSRDRVDYGYTF. CDR3 coding DNA: TGTGCCAGCAGCCGGGACAGGGTGGACTATGGCTACACCTTC.

The chain recombines TRBV28 with TRBJ2-5; D remains ambiguous. Trimming left V 6 bases short and J 5 bases short, with 16 bases between. Germline CDR1 and CDR2: MDHEN and SYDVKM. The CDR3 extends over 14 amino acids. CDR3 region: CASSRGFVRETQYF. Here the CDR3 DNA reads TGTGCCAGCAGCCGCGGATTTGTCCGGGAGACCCAGTACTTC.

V usage is TRBV9 and J usage is TRBJ1-4, with 10 bases lining up with TRBD1. Germline V gene sequence: CDR1 SGDLS, CDR2 YYNGEE. The CDR3 loop spans 14 amino acids. The V and J ends lost 3 bases and 7 bases, in that order; junction bases with no gene match: 3. The CDR3 spells CASSGGDRGEKLFF. The CDR3 bases are TGTGCCAGCAGCGGCGGGGACAGGGGTGAAAAACTGTTTTTT.

This chain uses TRBV4-2 with TRBJ2-1; 10 nucleotides match TRBD1. Germline CDR1 is LGHNA and CDR2 is YNFKEQ. Losses at the gene ends were 5 bases for V and 8 bases for J; bases not matched to a gene: 6. The CDR3 has 14 residues. CDR3 in amino acids: CASSTRTGGDEQFF. Written as DNA, the CDR3 is TGTGCCAGCAGCACCCGGACAGGGGGAGATGAGCAGTTCTTC.

This clone was counted between two and nine times. The genes are TRBV28 and TRBJ2-7; perhaps TRBD1 as D (5 bases). The germline gives CDR1 MDHEN, CDR2 SYDVKM. The CDR3 runs to 14 residues. Trimming stripped 6 bases from V and 3 bases from J, with 15 bases between. This CDR3 reads CASRGKGSHYEQYF. In DNA, the CDR3 is TGTGCCAGCAGAGGGAAGGGGTCGCACTACGAGCAGTACTTC. Looking up the rest from reference TRBV28 and TRBJ2-7 gives the full variable domain: DVKVTQSSRYLVKRTGEKVFLECVQDMDHENMFWYRQDPGLGLRLIYFSYDVKMKEKGDIPEGYSVSREKKERFSLILESASTNQTSMYLCASRGKGSHYEQYFGPGTRLTVT.

The chain carries TRBV28 and TRBJ2-7; 9 nucleotides match TRBD1. Looked up from germline, CDR1 is MDHEN and CDR2 is SYDVKM. The CDR3 extends over 13 amino acids. J was trimmed by 7 bases and V by 7 bases; bases with no gene match: 8. The CDR3 DNA reads TGTGCCAGCAACGAACAGGGGGCGAGGGAGCAGTACTTC. This sequence encodes CASNEQGAREQYF.